What follows are 5 T cell receptor beta chains derived from one specimen sequenced in a study of blood T cell repertoires in COVID-19. Assay used: immunoSEQ multiplex PCR; TCRdb lists only in-frame clones, some missing. This sample has 25,000 or so clones; 65% to 90% occur once, and the top ten carry around 25%. The specimen sequenced was peripheral blood. These TCRs come from a man between 65 and 85 years old with active COVID-19.

This clone was picked up one time. The chain recombines TRBV28 with TRBJ2-5, with TRBD2 matching 7 bases. Trimming at V came to 8 bases and at J to 5 bases, leaving 8 bases not matched to a gene. The CDR3 loop spans 13 amino acids. Germline V lookup: CDR1 MDHEN, CDR2 SYDVKM. CDR3 DNA sequence: TGTGCCAGCCGCGGGGGAGGTATGGAGACCCAGTACTTC. Translating it yields CASRGGGMETQYF.

The rearrangement links TRBV18 to TRBJ2-7; TRBD2 matches 7 bases. This CDR3 region has 13 residues. Germline V gives CDR1 KGHSH, CDR2 LQKENI. With V trimmed by 6 bases and J by 7 bases, 9 bases remained unmatched. CDR3 in DNA: TGTGCCAGCTCCCGCGGACTAGATGCGGAGCAGTACTTC. Amino acid sequence: CASSRGLDAEQYF.

This chain links TRBV9 with TRBJ2-5; 8 bases map to TRBD1. From germline, CDR1 is SGDLS and CDR2 YYNGEE. This CDR3 contains 13 residues. Trimming removed 0 bases from V and 5 bases from J; junction bases left unmatched: 0. CDR3 nucleotides: TGTGCCAGCAGCGTAGGACAGGGGGAGACCCAGTACTTC. Its translation is CASSVGQGETQYF.

The chain combines TRBV5-1 with TRBJ2-5; possibly TRBD1 for D (5 bases). CDR3 size: 14 residues. Germline V gene sequence: CDR1 SGHRS, CDR2 YFSETQ. Trimming took 1 base from V and 1 from J, leaving 8 bases between them. The CDR3 loop reads CASSLSQGQETQYF. The CDR3 DNA reads TGCGCCAGCAGCTTGAGCCAGGGCCAAGAGACCCAGTACTTC.

This chain's CDR3 is CASSPAGVSYNEQFF. The CDR3 region has the DNA TGCGCCAGCAGCCCAGCGGGAGTCTCCTACAATGAGCAGTTCTTC. The gene calls are TRBV5-1 and TRBJ2-1, with 8 bases identical to TRBD2. This CDR3 has 15 residues. CDR1 SGHRS and CDR2 YFSETQ come from the germline V gene. V shed 4 bases and J 0 bases; nucleotides not matched to a gene: 3.